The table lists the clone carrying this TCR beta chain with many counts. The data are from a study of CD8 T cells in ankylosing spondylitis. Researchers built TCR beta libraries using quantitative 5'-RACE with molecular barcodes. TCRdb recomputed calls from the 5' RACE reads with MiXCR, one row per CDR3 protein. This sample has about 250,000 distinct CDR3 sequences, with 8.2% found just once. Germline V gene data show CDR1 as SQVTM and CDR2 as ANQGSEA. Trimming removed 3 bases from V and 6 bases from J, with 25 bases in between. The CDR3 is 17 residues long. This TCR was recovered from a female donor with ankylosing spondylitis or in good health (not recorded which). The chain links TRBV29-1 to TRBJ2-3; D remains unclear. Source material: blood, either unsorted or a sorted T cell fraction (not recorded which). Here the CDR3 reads CSVDLYGGPTWSDTQYF. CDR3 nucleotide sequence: TGCAGCGTTGATCTATATGGCGGACCAACGTGGTCGGATACGCAGTATTTT.